These T cell receptor beta chains were read from a single sample in a study of regulatory T cells in long-lasting Graves disease. TCRdb passed the multiplex PCR reads through MiXCR, listing each CDR3 protein once. The sample includes about 500,000 distinct CDR3 sequences, 15% to 20% of them seen just once. These data are also associated with another study on T cells in Graves' hyperthyroidism and ophthalmopathy.

Here the sequenced sample was peripheral blood mononuclear cells (PBMCs), taken at new diagnosis, from a patient treated with antithyroid drugs. Receptors originate from a man aged 35 to 55 with Graves disease. Each CDR3 is given with its conserved first and last residue. D genes are given only for firm matches. Clone size is given for some rows only: seen once, a few or many times, or a class if the clone is expanded.

j_call: TRBJ1-1
v_call: TRBV2
d_call: NA
clone_size: many
cdr3_aa: CAATRNTEAFF
cdr3_nt: TGTGCCGCGACCCGAAACACTGAAGCTTTCTTT

j_call: TRBJ1-1
v_call: TRBV6-1
d_call: TRBD1
clone_size: NA
cdr3_aa: CASSEAGQGAGEAFF
cdr3_nt: TGTGCCAGCAGTGAAGCCGGTCAGGGGGCCGGTGAAGCTTTCTTT

j_call: TRBJ2-7
v_call: TRBV7-2
d_call: TRBD2
clone_size: many
cdr3_aa: CASSLIAGSYEQYF
cdr3_nt: TGTGCCAGCAGCTTAATAGCGGGCTCCTACGAGCAGTACTTC

j_call: TRBJ2-3
v_call: TRBV5-6
d_call: NA
clone_size: many
cdr3_aa: CASSIGRSTDTQYF
cdr3_nt: TGTGCCAGCAGTATCGGCCGTAGCACAGATACGCAGTATTTT

j_call: TRBJ2-3
v_call: TRBV2
d_call: TRBD1
clone_size: many
cdr3_aa: CASSNADRVSSTDTQYF
cdr3_nt: TGTGCCAGCAGTAACGCGGACAGGGTATCTAGCACAGATACGCAGTATTTT

j_call: TRBJ2-3
v_call: TRBV28
d_call: NA
clone_size: many
cdr3_aa: CASSLKGQGSTDTQYF
cdr3_nt: TGTGCCAGCAGTTTAAAGGGGCAGGGAAGCACAGATACGCAGTATTTT

j_call: TRBJ1-4
v_call: TRBV12-3/TRBV12-4
d_call: NA
clone_size: few
cdr3_aa: CASSLDGAEKLFF
cdr3_nt: TGTGCCAGCAGTCTGGACGGTGCGGAAAAACTGTTTTTT

j_call: TRBJ2-7
v_call: TRBV5-4
d_call: NA
clone_size: NA
cdr3_aa: CASSLFGGQRDYEQYF
cdr3_nt: TGTGCCAGCAGCTTGTTCGGGGGGCAACGGGACTACGAGCAGTACTTC

j_call: TRBJ2-7
v_call: TRBV27
d_call: NA
clone_size: many
cdr3_aa: CASSLLERAGEQYF
cdr3_nt: TGTGCCAGCAGTTTGCTGGAGCGCGCCGGCGAGCAGTACTTC

j_call: TRBJ2-2
v_call: TRBV3-1
d_call: NA
clone_size: many
cdr3_aa: CASSQESREGELFF
cdr3_nt: TGTGCCAGCAGCCAAGAAAGTCGGGAGGGGGAGCTGTTTTTT

j_call: TRBJ1-1
v_call: TRBV20-1
d_call: NA
clone_size: NA
cdr3_aa: CSARNTGRRTEAFF
cdr3_nt: TGCAGTGCTAGAAATACAGGGCGGCGGACTGAAGCTTTCTTT

j_call: TRBJ2-3
v_call: TRBV20-1
d_call: TRBD2
clone_size: many
cdr3_aa: CSAIGSGRLDTQYF
cdr3_nt: TGCAGTGCTATCGGAAGCGGGAGGCTAGATACGCAGTATTTT

j_call: TRBJ2-5
v_call: TRBV5-1
d_call: NA
clone_size: few
cdr3_aa: CASSVQGFQETQYF
cdr3_nt: TGCGCCAGCAGCGTGCAGGGATTCCAAGAGACCCAGTACTTC

j_call: TRBJ2-2
v_call: TRBV29-1
d_call: TRBD2
clone_size: few
cdr3_aa: CSARVAGLNTGELFF
cdr3_nt: TGCAGCGCGAGGGTAGCGGGACTGAACACCGGGGAGCTGTTTTTT

j_call: TRBJ2-3
v_call: TRBV9
d_call: NA
clone_size: many
cdr3_aa: CASSPSPSTDTQYF
cdr3_nt: TGTGCCAGCAGCCCTTCTCCCTCCACAGATACGCAGTATTTT

j_call: TRBJ2-7
v_call: TRBV5-1
d_call: NA
clone_size: many
cdr3_aa: CASSLAPGSSYEQYF
cdr3_nt: TGCGCCAGCAGCTTGGCCCCAGGGAGCTCCTACGAGCAGTACTTC

j_call: TRBJ1-5
v_call: TRBV29-1
d_call: NA
clone_size: few
cdr3_aa: CSVAHYGNQPQHF
cdr3_nt: TGCAGCGTTGCGCATTACGGCAATCAGCCCCAGCATTTT

j_call: TRBJ1-4
v_call: TRBV5-1
d_call: NA
clone_size: few
cdr3_aa: CASSLGSVTNEKLFF
cdr3_nt: TGCGCCAGCAGCCTTGGAAGTGTTACTAATGAAAAACTGTTTTTT

j_call: TRBJ1-1
v_call: TRBV29-1
d_call: NA
clone_size: many
cdr3_aa: CSVEWGTEAFF
cdr3_nt: TGCAGCGTTGAATGGGGGACTGAAGCTTTCTTT

j_call: TRBJ2-7
v_call: TRBV29-1
d_call: NA
clone_size: few
cdr3_aa: CSVWGGGEQYF
cdr3_nt: TGCAGCGTTTGGGGAGGTGGCGAGCAGTACTTC

j_call: TRBJ2-7
v_call: TRBV20-1
d_call: NA
clone_size: many
cdr3_aa: CSARVMAETPSYEQYF
cdr3_nt: TGCAGTGCTAGAGTGATGGCGGAGACCCCCTCCTACGAGCAGTACTTC

j_call: TRBJ2-7
v_call: TRBV28
d_call: TRBD2
clone_size: many
cdr3_aa: CASSWLREGGIEQYF
cdr3_nt: TGTGCCAGCTCGTGGCTGCGGGAGGGAGGGATCGAGCAGTACTTC

j_call: TRBJ1-4
v_call: TRBV7-9
d_call: NA
clone_size: many
cdr3_aa: CASSLADSATNEKLFF
cdr3_nt: TGTGCCAGCAGCTTAGCGGACAGTGCAACTAATGAAAAACTGTTTTTT

j_call: TRBJ2-7
v_call: TRBV6-2/TRBV6-3
d_call: NA
clone_size: many
cdr3_aa: CASTISPLGEQYF
cdr3_nt: TGTGCCAGCACCATCAGTCCCCTGGGGGAGCAGTACTTC

j_call: TRBJ2-5
v_call: TRBV7-2
d_call: TRBD1
clone_size: many
cdr3_aa: CASSLAGTGEETQYF
cdr3_nt: TGTGCCAGCAGCTTAGCAGGGACAGGGGAAGAGACCCAGTACTTC

j_call: TRBJ2-5
v_call: TRBV7-3
d_call: TRBD2
clone_size: NA
cdr3_aa: CASSSGPSGSYETQYF
cdr3_nt: TGTGCCAGCAGCTCAGGGCCTAGCGGGAGTTATGAGACCCAGTACTTC

j_call: TRBJ2-1
v_call: TRBV12-3/TRBV12-4
d_call: NA
clone_size: many
cdr3_aa: CASSFRVPEQFF
cdr3_nt: TGTGCCAGCAGTTTCCGGGTCCCAGAGCAGTTCTTC

j_call: TRBJ2-7
v_call: TRBV3-1
d_call: NA
clone_size: few
cdr3_aa: CASSQDRGDNYEQYF
cdr3_nt: TGTGCCAGCAGCCAAGATAGGGGGGACAACTACGAGCAGTACTTC

j_call: TRBJ2-3
v_call: TRBV10-2
d_call: NA
clone_size: many
cdr3_aa: CASSETGRSTDTQYF
cdr3_nt: TGCGCCAGCAGTGAGACAGGGAGGAGCACAGATACGCAGTATTTT

j_call: TRBJ2-7
v_call: TRBV29-1
d_call: TRBD2
clone_size: NA
cdr3_aa: CSVRGGAYEQYF
cdr3_nt: TGCAGCGTTCGGGGAGGGGCCTACGAGCAGTACTTC

j_call: TRBJ2-7
v_call: TRBV29-1
d_call: NA
clone_size: many
cdr3_aa: CSVDGVRRGESSYEQYF
cdr3_nt: TGCAGCGTTGATGGGGTACGTCGCGGGGAGAGCTCCTACGAGCAGTACTTC

j_call: TRBJ2-1
v_call: TRBV18
d_call: NA
clone_size: NA
cdr3_aa: CASSPTAFSYNEQFF
cdr3_nt: TGTGCCAGCTCACCAACCGCTTTCTCCTACAATGAGCAGTTCTTC

j_call: TRBJ2-2
v_call: TRBV2
d_call: TRBD2
clone_size: many
cdr3_aa: CASSSEGGPNTGELFF
cdr3_nt: TGTGCCAGCAGTTCTGAGGGAGGGCCTAACACCGGGGAGCTGTTTTTT

j_call: TRBJ2-1
v_call: TRBV6-1
d_call: TRBD1
clone_size: NA
cdr3_aa: CASRDRGPDEQFF
cdr3_nt: TGTGCCAGCCGGGACAGGGGACCCGATGAGCAGTTCTTC

j_call: TRBJ2-3
v_call: TRBV29-1
d_call: NA
clone_size: few
cdr3_aa: CSGLGLAAPRDTQYF
cdr3_nt: TGCAGCGGCCTCGGACTGGCGGCACCCCGGGATACGCAGTATTTT

j_call: TRBJ1-2
v_call: TRBV20-1
d_call: TRBD1
clone_size: NA
cdr3_aa: CSANRLGGVYGYTF
cdr3_nt: TGCAGTGCTAATCGGTTAGGGGGCGTCTATGGCTACACCTTC

j_call: TRBJ2-7
v_call: TRBV28
d_call: NA
clone_size: many
cdr3_aa: CASSPSSKNEQYF
cdr3_nt: TGTGCCAGCAGTCCCTCTTCCAAGAACGAGCAGTACTTC

j_call: TRBJ1-2
v_call: TRBV30
d_call: TRBD1
clone_size: many
cdr3_aa: CALYRGYYGYTF
cdr3_nt: TGTGCCTTATACAGGGGGTACTATGGCTACACCTTC

j_call: TRBJ2-7
v_call: TRBV3-1
d_call: TRBD1
clone_size: many
cdr3_aa: CASSQGDRGSYEQYF
cdr3_nt: TGTGCCAGCAGCCAAGGGGACAGGGGCTCCTACGAGCAGTACTTC

j_call: TRBJ2-3
v_call: TRBV5-1
d_call: TRBD2
clone_size: many
cdr3_aa: CASSFSGTGTDTQYF
cdr3_nt: TGCGCCAGCAGCTTTAGCGGGACGGGCACAGATACGCAGTATTTT

j_call: TRBJ1-4
v_call: TRBV11-2
d_call: NA
clone_size: many
cdr3_aa: CASSLEGRRLFF
cdr3_nt: TGTGCCAGCAGCTTAGAGGGACGGCGACTGTTTTTT

j_call: TRBJ2-3
v_call: TRBV2
d_call: NA
clone_size: many
cdr3_aa: CASSVRNTDTQYF
cdr3_nt: TGTGCCAGCAGTGTAAGGAACACAGATACGCAGTATTTT

j_call: TRBJ1-1
v_call: TRBV6-1
d_call: TRBD1
clone_size: NA
cdr3_aa: CASRITGAGAEAFF
cdr3_nt: TGTGCCAGCCGCATTACAGGGGCCGGAGCTGAAGCTTTCTTT

j_call: TRBJ2-3
v_call: TRBV3-1
d_call: TRBD1
clone_size: few
cdr3_aa: CASSRGQGAWTDTQYF
cdr3_nt: TGTGCCAGCAGCCGTGGACAGGGGGCATGGACAGATACGCAGTATTTT

j_call: TRBJ2-7
v_call: TRBV2
d_call: TRBD2
clone_size: once
cdr3_aa: CASRAGLAPYEQYF
cdr3_nt: TGTGCCAGCAGGGCGGGACTAGCCCCCTACGAGCAGTACTTC

j_call: TRBJ1-1
v_call: TRBV30
d_call: TRBD1
clone_size: few
cdr3_aa: CAWHQGAAEAFF
cdr3_nt: TGTGCCTGGCATCAGGGGGCTGCTGAAGCTTTCTTT

j_call: TRBJ2-1
v_call: TRBV7-9
d_call: NA
clone_size: NA
cdr3_aa: CTSSLLSGEQFF
cdr3_nt: TGTACCAGCAGCTTACTCTCTGGTGAGCAGTTCTTC

j_call: TRBJ2-2
v_call: TRBV10-1
d_call: NA
clone_size: few
cdr3_aa: CASSRDSHTGELFF
cdr3_nt: TGCGCCAGCAGCCGTGACTCCCACACCGGGGAGCTGTTTTTT

j_call: TRBJ2-7
v_call: TRBV18
d_call: TRBD2
clone_size: many
cdr3_aa: CASSRGLAGAEQYF
cdr3_nt: TGTGCCAGCTCACGCGGACTAGCGGGAGCCGAGCAGTACTTC

j_call: TRBJ2-5
v_call: TRBV29-1
d_call: NA
clone_size: few
cdr3_aa: CSVEVSQETQYF
cdr3_nt: TGCAGCGTTGAAGTCAGCCAAGAGACCCAGTACTTC

j_call: TRBJ1-4
v_call: TRBV5-1
d_call: TRBD1
clone_size: NA
cdr3_aa: CASSLGDSPREKLFF
cdr3_nt: TGCGCCAGCAGCTTGGGGGACAGCCCGCGGGAAAAACTGTTTTTT

j_call: TRBJ1-4
v_call: TRBV6-1
d_call: NA
clone_size: few
cdr3_aa: CASSPTSQYSEKLFF
cdr3_nt: TGTGCCAGCAGCCCGACCTCCCAGTATTCAGAAAAACTGTTTTTT

j_call: TRBJ2-3
v_call: TRBV2
d_call: TRBD1
clone_size: many
cdr3_aa: CASSGQGSDTQYF
cdr3_nt: TGTGCCAGCAGTGGACAGGGCTCAGATACGCAGTATTTT

j_call: TRBJ2-6
v_call: TRBV9
d_call: TRBD1
clone_size: few
cdr3_aa: CASSVVGSDRVPGANVLTF
cdr3_nt: TGTGCCAGCAGCGTAGTCGGGTCGGACAGGGTGCCAGGGGCCAACGTCCTGACTTTC

j_call: TRBJ2-1
v_call: TRBV3-1
d_call: NA
clone_size: NA
cdr3_aa: CASSQAGGEQFF
cdr3_nt: TGTGCCAGCAGCCAAGCAGGAGGCGAGCAGTTCTTC

j_call: TRBJ1-5
v_call: TRBV28
d_call: NA
clone_size: many
cdr3_aa: CASSNHVGAGGNQPQHF
cdr3_nt: TGTGCCAGCAGTAACCACGTCGGGGCGGGGGGCAATCAGCCCCAGCATTTT

j_call: TRBJ2-5
v_call: TRBV4-1
d_call: TRBD2
clone_size: NA
cdr3_aa: CASSQTPTSGRARETQYF
cdr3_nt: TGCGCCAGCAGCCAAACCCCAACTAGCGGGAGGGCCAGAGAGACCCAGTACTTC

j_call: TRBJ1-2
v_call: TRBV5-1
d_call: TRBD1
clone_size: few
cdr3_aa: CASSLGGAQGDVTF
cdr3_nt: TGCGCCAGCAGCTTGGGAGGTGCACAGGGGGATGTCACCTTC